What follows describes a single T cell receptor (beta chain). These data come from a study of T cell changes during pregnancy in multiple sclerosis. Libraries were prepared by immunoSEQ multiplex PCR; TCRdb keeps only in-frame clonotypes and omits some of them. There are approximately 50,000 clones in the sample; roughly 95% occur only once, and around 0.31% lies in the top ten. V was pared by 0 bases and J by 3 bases, with 14 bases between. This CDR3 contains 15 residues. Germline CDR1 and CDR2: GTSNPN and SVGIG (reference sequence). Material: CD4+ T cells from peripheral blood mononuclear cells, obtained in the third trimester of pregnancy. This chain joins TRBV30 and TRBJ1-1, with D hard to call. The origin of this receptor is a female donor with multiple sclerosis, enrolled in a pregnancy study. CDR3 amino acids: CAWSVLAVGYTEAFF. The CDR3 nucleotides are TGTGCCTGGAGTGTGTTGGCTGTCGGGTACACTGAAGCTTTCTTT.